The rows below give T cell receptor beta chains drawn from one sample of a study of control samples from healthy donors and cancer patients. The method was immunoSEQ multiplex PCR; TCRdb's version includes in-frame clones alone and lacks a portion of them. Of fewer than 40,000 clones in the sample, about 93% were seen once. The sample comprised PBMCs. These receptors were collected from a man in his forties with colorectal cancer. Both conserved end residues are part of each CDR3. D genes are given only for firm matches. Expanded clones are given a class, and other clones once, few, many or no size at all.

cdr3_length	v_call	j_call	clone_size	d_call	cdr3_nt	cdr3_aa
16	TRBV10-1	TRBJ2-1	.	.	TGCGCCAGCAGTGAGTCGAAGACACCTTCCTACAATGAGCAGTTCTTC	CASSESKTPSYNEQFF
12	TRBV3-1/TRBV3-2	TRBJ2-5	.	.	TGTGCCAGCAGCCAAGTCTTCTCGGCCCAGTACTTC	CASSQVFSAQYF
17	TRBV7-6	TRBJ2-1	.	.	TGTGCCAGCAGCTTAGCTAGTCCCCGAAGCTCCTACAATGAGCAGTTCTTC	CASSLASPRSSYNEQFF
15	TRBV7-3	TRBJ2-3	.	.	TGTGCCAGCAGCCTCTTGGGCGTAAGCACAGATACGCAGTATTTT	CASSLLGVSTDTQYF
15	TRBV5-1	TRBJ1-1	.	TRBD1	TGCGCCAGCAGCTTGGTGGGGACAGGGGGTACTGAAGCTTTCTTT	CASSLVGTGGTEAFF
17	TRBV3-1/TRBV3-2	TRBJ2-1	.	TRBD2	TGTGCCAGCAGCCAAGATGGGGCGGGGGACCGCTACAATGAGCAGTTCTTC	CASSQDGAGDRYNEQFF
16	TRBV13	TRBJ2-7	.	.	TGTGCCAGCAGCTCCCCTCAAAGGGGCAGGGCCAACGAGCAGTACTTC	CASSSPQRGRANEQYF
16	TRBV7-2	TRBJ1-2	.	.	TGTGCCAGCAGCGGTAGGGGAGGGGTGGGTCTGAGCGGCTACACCTTC	CASSGRGGVGLSGYTF
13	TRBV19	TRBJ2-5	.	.	TGTGCCGTTGGGAGGGGGGGGCACGAGACCCAGTACTTC	CAVGRGGHETQYF
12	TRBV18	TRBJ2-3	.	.	TGTGCCAGCTCAACTAGCACAGATACGCAGTATTTT	CASSTSTDTQYF
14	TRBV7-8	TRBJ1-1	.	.	TGTGCCAGCAGCTTAAGATCACTTAACACTGAAGCTTTCTTT	CASSLRSLNTEAFF
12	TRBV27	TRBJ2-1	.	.	TGTGCCAGCAGGAGGGATTGGCATGAGCAGTTCTTC	CASRRDWHEQFF
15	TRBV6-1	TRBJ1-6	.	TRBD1	TGTGCCAGCAGTGAATTGGACAGGGGAGGCTCACCCCTCCACTTT	CASSELDRGGSPLHF
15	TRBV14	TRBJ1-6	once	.	TGTGCCAGCAGCCAAGATTCCCGGGAGAGGTCACCCCTCCACTTT	CASSQDSRERSPLHF
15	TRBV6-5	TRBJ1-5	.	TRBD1	TGTGCCAGCAGTTCATTTACAGGGGGAGGTCAGCCCCAGCATTTT	CASSSFTGGGQPQHF
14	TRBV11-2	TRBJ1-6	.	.	TGTGCCAGCAGCTTTACCCTTACAAATTCACCCCTCCACTTT	CASSFTLTNSPLHF
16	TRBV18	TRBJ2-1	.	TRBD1	TGTGCCAGCTCACCCCGACAGGGGAGCTCCTACAATGAGCAGTTCTTC	CASSPRQGSSYNEQFF
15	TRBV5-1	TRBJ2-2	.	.	TGCGCCAGCAGCCCAACAGGGCCTTTCACCGGGGAGCTGTTTTTT	CASSPTGPFTGELFF
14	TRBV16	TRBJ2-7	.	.	TGTGCCAGCAGCCGACAGGCAGGCAACTACGAGCAGTACTTC	CASSRQAGNYEQYF
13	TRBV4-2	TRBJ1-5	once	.	TGTGCCAGCAGCCAAGGGAGGGAACAGCCCCAGCATTTT	CASSQGREQPQHF
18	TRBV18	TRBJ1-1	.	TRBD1	TGTGCCAGCTCACCGTTCACGCGACAGGGGAGCGTGGACACTGAAGCTTTCTTT	CASSPFTRQGSVDTEAFF
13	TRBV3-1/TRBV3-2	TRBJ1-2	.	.	TGTGCCAGCAGCCGAAGAGGACGGGGTGGCTACACCTTC	CASSRRGRGGYTF
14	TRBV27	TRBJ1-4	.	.	TGTGCCAGCAGTCCAGACAGGAAGGGTGTAAAACTGTTTTTT	CASSPDRKGVKLFF
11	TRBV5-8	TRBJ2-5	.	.	TGTGCCAGAAAGATCCAAGAGACCCAGTACTTC	CARKIQETQYF
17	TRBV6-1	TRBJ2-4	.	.	TGTGCCAGCAGTGAAGAGCCCCTAGCCCGAGCCAAAAACATTCAGTACTTC	CASSEEPLARAKNIQYF
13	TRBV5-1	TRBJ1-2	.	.	TGCGCCAGCAGCCCGATGACAGGAAATGGCTACACCTTC	CASSPMTGNGYTF
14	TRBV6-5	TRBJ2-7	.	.	TGTGCCAGCAGTACACGGACCAACTCCTACGAGCAGTACTTC	CASSTRTNSYEQYF
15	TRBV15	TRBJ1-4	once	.	TGTGCCACCAGCAGAGAAGTAAGGCCCGGAGAAAAACTGTTTTTT	CATSREVRPGEKLFF
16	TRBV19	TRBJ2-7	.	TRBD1	TGTGCCAGTAGTACAGACCGGGACAGGGGGCTATACGAGCAGTACTTC	CASSTDRDRGLYEQYF
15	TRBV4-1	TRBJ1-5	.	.	TGCGCCAGCAGCCAAGGGGGGCCTAGCAATCAGCCCCAGCATTTT	CASSQGGPSNQPQHF
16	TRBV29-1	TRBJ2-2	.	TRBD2	TGCAGCGTTCTCATCCCCCCGGGGAGGGACACCGGGGAGCTGTTTTTT	CSVLIPPGRDTGELFF
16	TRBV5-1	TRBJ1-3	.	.	TGCGCCAGCAGATCATGGGACGGAGCCTCTGGAAACACCATATATTTT	CASRSWDGASGNTIYF
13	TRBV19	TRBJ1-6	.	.	TGTGCCAGTAGTATACGGACAGATTCACCCCTCCACTTT	CASSIRTDSPLHF
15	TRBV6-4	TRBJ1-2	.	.	TGTGCCAGCAGTGAGAGCCGACAGTCTAACTATGGCTACACCTTC	CASSESRQSNYGYTF
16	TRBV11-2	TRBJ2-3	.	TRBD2	TGTGCCAGCAGCTTCTGGAGCGGGGCAAGCACAGATACGCAGTATTTT	CASSFWSGASTDTQYF
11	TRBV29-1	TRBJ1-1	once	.	TGCAGCGTTGAAGCGAACACTGAAGCTTTCTTT	CSVEANTEAFF
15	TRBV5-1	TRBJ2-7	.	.	TGCGCCAGCAGCTTGGTACCCGGGTCCCAATACGAGCAGTACTTC	CASSLVPGSQYEQYF
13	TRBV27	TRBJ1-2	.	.	TGTGCCAGCAGTTACCGGGACAACTATGGCTACACCTTC	CASSYRDNYGYTF
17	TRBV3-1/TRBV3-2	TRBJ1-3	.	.	TGTGCCAGCAGCCAGGGCCCCGGCCGAAGCTCTGGAAACACCATATATTTT	CASSQGPGRSSGNTIYF
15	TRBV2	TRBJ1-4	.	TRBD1	TGTGCCAGCAGTGAAGGGGGACAGGGATCCGAAAAACTGTTTTTT	CASSEGGQGSEKLFF
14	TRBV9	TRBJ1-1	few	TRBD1	TGTGCCAGCAGCGCTACAGGGGGCTGGACTGAAGCTTTCTTT	CASSATGGWTEAFF
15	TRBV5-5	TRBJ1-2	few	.	TGTGCCAGCAGCTTGGGGGCCAGTTCTAACTATGGCTACACCTTC	CASSLGASSNYGYTF
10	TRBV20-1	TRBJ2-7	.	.	TGCAGTGCTAGCCAGCTCGAGCAGTACTTC	CSASQLEQYF
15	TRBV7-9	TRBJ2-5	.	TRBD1	TGTGCCAGCAGCCCACTGACAGGGGGCGTAGAGACCCAGTACTTC	CASSPLTGGVETQYF
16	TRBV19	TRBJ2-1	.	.	TGTGCCAGTAGTATTTGGGCGGGGGCCTCCTACAATGAGCAGTTCTTC	CASSIWAGASYNEQFF
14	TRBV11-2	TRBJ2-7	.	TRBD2	TGTGCCAGCACCCCCGGGACTAGAACCTACGAGCAGTACTTC	CASTPGTRTYEQYF
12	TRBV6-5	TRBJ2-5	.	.	TGTGCCAGCGGGAACCAGGGAGAGACCCAGTACTTC	CASGNQGETQYF
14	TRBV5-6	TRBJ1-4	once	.	TGTGCCAGCAGCTTGAAGGGGAGGAATGAAAAACTGTTTTTT	CASSLKGRNEKLFF
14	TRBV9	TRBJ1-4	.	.	TGTGCCAGCAGCCCTCAGCTGGATAATGAAAAACTGTTTTTT	CASSPQLDNEKLFF
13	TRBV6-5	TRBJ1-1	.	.	TGTGCCAGCAAGGTCCCCGAAACCACTGAAGCTTTCTTT	CASKVPETTEAFF
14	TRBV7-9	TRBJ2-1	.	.	TGTGCCAGCAGCTTAGAGGGGAATTTCAATGAGCAGTTCTTC	CASSLEGNFNEQFF
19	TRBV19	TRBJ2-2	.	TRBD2	TGTGCCAGTAGTATAAGTTCTATAGGCGGGAGCCCGAACACCGGGGAGCTGTTTTTT	CASSISSIGGSPNTGELFF
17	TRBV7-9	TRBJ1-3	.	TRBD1	TGTGCCAGCAGCCCGGGGACAGGGGAGAGCTCTGGAAACACCATATATTTT	CASSPGTGESSGNTIYF